The clone carrying this T cell receptor beta chain came up a few times. Its matching antigen is unknown. Sequencing used immunoSEQ multiplex PCR; TCRdb keeps in-frame clones, though not all of them. The sample carries 100,000 or so clones, roughly 85% recorded once. The data were obtained in a study of cytomegalovirus exposure and HLA in healthy donors. Findings and limits, study-wide: Cytomegalovirus status was reportedly diagnosed by the classifier with high specificity and sensitivity.

Germline CDR1 SGHTA, CDR2 FQGTGA. The CDR3 runs 15 residues. J lost 2 bases, V lost 2 bases, and 6 bases had no gene match. The validation cohort, a group of over a hundred subjects, included the donors and was separate from the approximately 700-subject first cohort. The sample was PBMCs. The receptor's source is a man aged 18 to 35 in good health and CMV-seropositive. The chain employs TRBV7-3 and TRBJ2-7, with 7 bases that match TRBD2. CDR3 residues: CASSLLSGGAYEQYF. The CDR3 bases are TGTGCCAGCAGCTTATTATCGGGGGGTGCCTACGAGCAGTACTTC.